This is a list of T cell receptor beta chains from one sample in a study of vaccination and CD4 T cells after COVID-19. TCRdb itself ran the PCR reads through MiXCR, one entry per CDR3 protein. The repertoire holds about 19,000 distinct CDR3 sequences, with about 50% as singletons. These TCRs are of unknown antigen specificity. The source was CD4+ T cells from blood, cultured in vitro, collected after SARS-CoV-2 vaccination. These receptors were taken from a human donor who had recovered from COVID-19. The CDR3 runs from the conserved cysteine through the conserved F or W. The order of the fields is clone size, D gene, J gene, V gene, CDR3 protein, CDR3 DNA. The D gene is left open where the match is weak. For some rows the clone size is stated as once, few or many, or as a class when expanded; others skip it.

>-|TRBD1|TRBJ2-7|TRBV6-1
CASSSPGQGFYEQYF
TGTGCCAGCAGCTCACCGGGACAGGGGTTTTACGAGCAGTACTTC
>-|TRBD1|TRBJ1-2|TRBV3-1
CASSHASVRDSYGYTF
TGTGCCAGCAGCCATGCTTCCGTCCGGGACAGTTATGGCTACACCTTC
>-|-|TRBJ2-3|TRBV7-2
CASSLGGGRGQGDTQYF
TGTGCCAGCAGCTTAGGTGGGGGCAGGGGCCAAGGGGATACGCAGTATTTT
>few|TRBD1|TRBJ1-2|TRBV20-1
CSAPDRRNGYTF
TGCAGTGCCCCGGACAGGCGGAATGGCTACACCTTC
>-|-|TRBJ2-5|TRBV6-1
CASRPSLATETQYF
TGTGCCAGCAGGCCCTCTCTTGCTACGGAGACCCAGTACTTC
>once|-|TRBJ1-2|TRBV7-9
CASSSKTGRLDGYTF
TGTGCCAGCAGTTCTAAGACAGGTAGACTCGATGGCTACACCTTC
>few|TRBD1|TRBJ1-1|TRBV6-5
CASSYSRDRGEAFF
TGTGCCAGCAGTTACTCGAGAGACAGGGGTGAAGCTTTCTTT
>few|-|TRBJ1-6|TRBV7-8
CASSLFAGSSSPLHF
TGTGCCAGCAGCTTATTTGCAGGCTCCTCCTCACCCCTCCACTTT
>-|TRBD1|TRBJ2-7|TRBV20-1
CSARKGQSSSYEQYF
TGCAGTGCTAGAAAGGGACAGAGTTCTTCCTACGAGCAGTACTTC
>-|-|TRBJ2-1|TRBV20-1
CSARTVTDYNEQFF
TGCAGTGCTCGTACAGTGACCGACTACAATGAGCAGTTCTTC
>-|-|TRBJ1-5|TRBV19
CASSIEGWRGNQPQHF
TGTGCCAGTAGTATCGAGGGCTGGCGTGGCAATCAGCCCCAGCATTTT
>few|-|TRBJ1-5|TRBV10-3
CATGQPEGNQPQHF
TGTGCCACCGGACAGCCCGAGGGCAATCAGCCCCAGCATTTT
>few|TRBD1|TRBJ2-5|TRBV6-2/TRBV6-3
CASSYGTGVQETQYF
TGTGCCAGCAGTTACGGGACAGGGGTCCAAGAGACCCAGTACTTC
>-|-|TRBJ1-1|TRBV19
CASSLVRRALGRTEAFF
TGTGCCAGTAGCCTGGTAAGGCGGGCCTTAGGTCGCACTGAAGCTTTCTTT
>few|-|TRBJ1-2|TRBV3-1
CATRDGGIAGYTF
TGTGCCACTAGGGACGGAGGCATAGCTGGCTACACCTTC
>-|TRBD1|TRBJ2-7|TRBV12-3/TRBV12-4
CASSFMGQGQQYF
TGTGCCAGCAGTTTTATGGGACAGGGACAGCAGTACTTC
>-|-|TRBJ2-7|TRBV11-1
CASSLITLVSYEQYF
TGTGCCAGCAGCTTAATCACACTGGTCTCCTACGAGCAGTACTTC
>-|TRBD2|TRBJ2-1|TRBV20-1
CSAKTSGGVNEQFF
TGCAGTGCAAAGACTAGCGGGGGGGTCAATGAGCAGTTCTTC
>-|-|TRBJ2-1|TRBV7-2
CASSLARLGDPEQFF
TGTGCCAGCAGCTTAGCACGTTTAGGGGACCCTGAGCAGTTCTTC
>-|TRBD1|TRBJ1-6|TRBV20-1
CSAGQGAGNSPLHF
TGCAGTGCTGGGCAGGGGGCTGGTAATTCACCCCTCCACTTT
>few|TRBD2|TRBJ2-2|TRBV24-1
CATSDPGRQGYTGELFF
TGTGCCACCAGTGACCCCGGGAGGCAGGGTTACACCGGGGAGCTGTTTTTT
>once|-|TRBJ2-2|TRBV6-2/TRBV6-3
CASTIYLNTGELFF
TGTGCCAGCACCATCTATCTGAACACCGGGGAGCTGTTTTTT
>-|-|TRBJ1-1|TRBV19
CASRGQLMNTEAFF
TGTGCCAGTCGCGGACAGCTCATGAACACTGAAGCTTTCTTT
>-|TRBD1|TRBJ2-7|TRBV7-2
CASSSQTGPYEQYF
TGTGCCAGCAGCTCTCAGACAGGGCCCTACGAGCAGTACTTC
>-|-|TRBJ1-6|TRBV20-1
CSARSREGSPLHF
TGCAGTGCTAGATCGAGGGAAGGATCACCCCTCCACTTT
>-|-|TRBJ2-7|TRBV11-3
CASSFVSPSEEQYF
TGTGCCAGCAGCTTTGTTAGCCCCTCGGAGGAGCAGTACTTC
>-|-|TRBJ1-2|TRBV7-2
CASSSSRDYNGYTF
TGTGCCAGCAGCAGTAGCAGGGATTATAATGGCTACACCTTC
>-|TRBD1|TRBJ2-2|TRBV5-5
CASSKGTANTGELFF
TGCGCCAGCAGCAAAGGGACAGCCAACACCGGGGAGCTGTTTTTT
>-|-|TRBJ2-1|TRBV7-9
CASSPAPGGHNEQFF
TGTGCCAGCAGCCCTGCCCCGGGGGGCCACAATGAGCAGTTCTTC
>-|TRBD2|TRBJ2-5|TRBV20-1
CSANKTSGLRETQYF
TGCAGTGCTAACAAGACTAGCGGTCTCCGGGAGACCCAGTACTTC
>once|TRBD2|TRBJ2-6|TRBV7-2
CASSPGGAGANVLTF
TGTGCCAGCAGCCCGGGGGGGGCTGGGGCCAACGTCCTGACTTTC
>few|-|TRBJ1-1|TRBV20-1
CSAKTWTTEAFF
TGCAGTGCTAAAACGTGGACCACTGAAGCTTTCTTT
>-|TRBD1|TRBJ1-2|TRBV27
CATGTGHNYGYTF
TGTGCCACCGGGACAGGGCATAACTATGGCTACACCTTC
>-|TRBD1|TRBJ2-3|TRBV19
CASSHRSGTGQDTQYF
TGTGCCAGTAGCCACCGGAGCGGGACAGGGCAAGATACGCAGTATTTT
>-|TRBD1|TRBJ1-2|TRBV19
CASSTADHRGGDTF
TGTGCCAGTAGTACCGCGGACCACAGGGGTGGAGACACCTTC
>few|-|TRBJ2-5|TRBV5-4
CASSLDQGLSETQYF
TGTGCCAGCAGCTTGGATCAGGGGCTAAGTGAGACCCAGTACTTC
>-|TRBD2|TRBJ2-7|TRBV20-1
CSAEGLAGKSIYEQYF
TGCAGTGCTGAGGGACTAGCGGGCAAAAGCATCTACGAGCAGTACTTC
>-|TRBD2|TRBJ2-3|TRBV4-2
CASSTKWGLAIIDTQYF
TGTGCCAGCAGCACAAAGTGGGGACTAGCGATTATTGATACGCAGTATTTT
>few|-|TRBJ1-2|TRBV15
CATSRGTDYGYTF
TGTGCCACCAGCAGAGGGACAGACTATGGCTACACCTTC
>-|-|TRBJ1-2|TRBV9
CASSVSGSYGYTF
TGTGCCAGCAGCGTTTCCGGGAGCTATGGCTACACCTTC
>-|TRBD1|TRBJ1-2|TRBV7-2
CASSQGQGSYGYTF
TGTGCCAGCAGCCAGGGACAGGGGAGCTATGGCTACACCTTC
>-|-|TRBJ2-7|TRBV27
CASSSLGGAQDEQYF
TGTGCCAGCAGTTCCCTAGGGGGGGCGCAGGACGAGCAGTACTTC
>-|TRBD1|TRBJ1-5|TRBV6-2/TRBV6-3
CASRRQGNRNQPQHF
TGTGCCAGCAGACGACAGGGGAATCGCAATCAGCCCCAGCATTTT
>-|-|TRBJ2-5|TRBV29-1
CSVERAGTQYF
TGCAGCGTTGAACGTGCGGGGACCCAGTACTTC
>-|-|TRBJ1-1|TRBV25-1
CASSEPSGSSEAFF
TGTGCCAGCAGTGAACCATCCGGGAGCAGTGAAGCTTTCTTT
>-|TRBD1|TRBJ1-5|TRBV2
CASSRDRVNQPQHF
TGTGCCAGCAGCCGGGACAGGGTCAATCAGCCCCAGCATTTT
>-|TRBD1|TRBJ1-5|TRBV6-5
CASSLLLTGGQYSNQPQHF
TGTGCCAGCAGTTTACTCCTCACAGGGGGGCAGTATAGCAATCAGCCCCAGCATTTT
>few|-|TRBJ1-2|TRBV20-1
CSARRPGGGDYGYTF
TGCAGTGCTAGAAGACCTGGCGGGGGAGACTATGGCTACACCTTC
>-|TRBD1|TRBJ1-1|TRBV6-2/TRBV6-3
CASSSHRGMNTEAFF
TGTGCCAGCAGCTCCCACAGGGGGATGAACACTGAAGCTTTCTTT
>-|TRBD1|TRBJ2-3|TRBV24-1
CATSETTGFTDTQYF
TGTGCCACCAGTGAGACGACAGGGTTCACAGATACGCAGTATTTT
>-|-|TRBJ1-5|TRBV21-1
CATPDRANQPQHF
TGTGCCACACCGGACAGGGCCAATCAGCCCCAGCATTTT
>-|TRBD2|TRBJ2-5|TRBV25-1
CASTPLAGNQETQYF
TGTGCCAGCACTCCGCTAGCGGGGAACCAAGAGACCCAGTACTTC